Given below is one TCR beta chain in context. Its cognate antigen is unknown. The data originate from a study of OX40 agonist ivuxolimab in advanced cancers. Overall study results and limits: Clonal expansion from baseline to week 6 occurred in both CD4+ and CD8+ T cells.

TCRdb's copy holds only in-frame clones and misses some; the assay was immunoSEQ multiplex PCR. The sample holds tens of thousands of clones; roughly 83% are singletons and the top ten take roughly 12%. After removal of 5 bases from V and 3 bases from J, the junction contained 4 bases not matched to a gene. Germline V gene lookup returns CDR1 SGHNT and CDR2 YENEEA. This CDR3 is 14 amino acids long. Peripheral blood came from all dose cohorts at three timepoints. The V call is TRBV11-3, the J call TRBJ2-3; 8 bases are shared with TRBD2. The sequence was obtained from an adult with an advanced solid tumor such as melanoma, head and neck, liver or kidney cancer. The source material was CD4+ or CD8+ T cells sorted from blood, sampled in a trial of the OX40 agonist ivuxolimab. This chain's CDR3 is CASSPLAETDTQYF. Here the CDR3 DNA reads TGTGCCAGCAGCCCACTAGCGGAGACAGATACGCAGTATTTT.